This T cell receptor beta chain comes out of a study of shared clonotypes between healthy human individuals. TCRdb's table, derived via immunoSEQ multiplex PCR, lists solely in-frame clones and lacks some. This sample has around 2.1 million clones; under 97% occur once, and the top ten carry around 0.13%. CDR1 is SGHTA and CDR2 is FQGNSA in the germline V gene. The CDR3 extends over 14 amino acids. Trimming removed 1 base at V and 7 bases at J, with 13 bases between. This clonotype was sampled from a man younger than 35 in good health. The chain has TRBV7-2 and TRBJ1-2; D perhaps matches TRBD1 (6 bases). Specimen: naive CD4+ T cells sorted from blood. Noted subset: CD45RA+ positively selected. CDR3 nucleotides: TGTGCCAGCAGCTTAGAGGGGCAGGGGCTTGGCTACACCTTC. Encoded protein: CASSLEGQGLGYTF.